This T cell receptor beta chain originates from a study of OX40 agonist ivuxolimab in advanced cancers. The study, taken as a whole, reports: Clones of CD4+ and CD8+ blood T cells grew by week 6 at doses of 0.1 to 3.0 mg/kg. Relative to CD4+, CD8+ T cells held more expanded clones on average.

The table came from immunoSEQ multiplex PCR; TCRdb's copy has only in-frame clones and leaves some out. This table has about 110,000 clones, roughly 90% appearing once. Details on this clone: Its cognate antigen is unknown.

The cohort excluded patients with autoimmune disease history or systemic immunosuppression. With V trimmed by 6 bases and J by 0 bases, 12 bases remained unmatched. The CDR3 runs 19 residues. CDR1 and CDR2 from the germline V gene are ENHRY and SYGVKD. Material: CD4+ or CD8+ T cells sorted from blood, obtained in a trial of the OX40 agonist ivuxolimab. The chain combines TRBV10-3 with TRBJ2-1; 12 bases are a match to TRBD2. This receptor was taken from an adult with an advanced solid tumor such as melanoma, head and neck, liver or kidney cancer. The CDR3 DNA sequence: TGTGCCATCAGCGATCTAGCGGGGGGGCGGTCAAGCTCCTACAATGAGCAGTTCTTC. This gives the protein CAISDLAGGRSSSYNEQFF.